Listed below are T cell receptor beta chains from one sample, sequenced in a study of cytomegalovirus exposure and HLA in healthy donors. The table came from immunoSEQ multiplex PCR; TCRdb's copy has only in-frame clones and leaves some out. The data hold 160,000 or so clones, with about 71% observed a single time. Specimen: PBMCs. The receptors derive from a woman in her twenties or thirties in good health and CMV-seronegative. The CDR3 runs from the conserved cysteine through the conserved F or W. The D gene is left open where the match is weak. A clone size is listed for some rows: how often the clone was seen (once, few, many), or a class if it is expanded.

V gene,D gene,J gene,clone size,CDR3 protein,CDR3 DNA
TRBV7-9,TRBD1,TRBJ2-5,NA,CASSLGTGQETQYF,TGTGCCAGCAGCTTAGGGACAGGGCAAGAGACCCAGTACTTC
TRBV7-3,NA,TRBJ1-2,few,CASSSDSYSNYGYTF,TGTGCCAGCAGCTCAGACAGCTATTCTAACTATGGCTACACCTTC
TRBV4-2,NA,TRBJ1-3,NA,CASSQGAGPTSGNTIYF,TGTGCCAGCAGCCAAGGGGCAGGGCCTACCTCTGGAAACACCATATATTTT
TRBV5-4,NA,TRBJ1-1,NA,CASSSRRDTEAFF,TGTGCCAGCAGCTCCCGCCGAGACACTGAAGCTTTCTTT
TRBV2,NA,TRBJ1-1,NA,CASSELRADEAFF,TGTGCCAGCAGCGAACTTCGCGCGGATGAAGCTTTCTTT
TRBV28,TRBD2,TRBJ2-7,once,CASKTSRSSYEQYF,TGTGCCAGCAAGACTAGCCGCTCCTCCTACGAGCAGTACTTC
TRBV6-5,NA,TRBJ2-7,few,CASSYHTAYEQYF,TGTGCCAGCAGTTACCATACAGCCTACGAGCAGTACTTC
TRBV19,TRBD1,TRBJ1-6,NA,CASSTPTGTYSPLHF,TGTGCCAGTAGTACCCCGACAGGGACGTATTCACCCCTCCACTTT
TRBV9,TRBD1,TRBJ1-6,few,CASSFGQGNSPLHF,TGTGCCAGCAGCTTCGGACAGGGGAATTCACCCCTCCACTTT
TRBV28,NA,TRBJ1-4,NA,CASSFGGGLNEKLFF,TGTGCCAGCAGTTTTGGGGGCGGATTGAATGAAAAACTGTTTTTT
TRBV2,TRBD1,TRBJ1-5,NA,CATRQGPNQPQHF,TGTGCCACCAGACAGGGTCCCAATCAGCCCCAGCATTTT
TRBV29-1,NA,TRBJ1-5,NA,CSVSHRRDQPQHF,TGCAGCGTTTCCCACAGGAGGGATCAGCCCCAGCATTTT
TRBV4-3,NA,TRBJ1-5,NA,CASSQDRTAGQPQHF,TGCGCCAGCAGCCAAGATAGGACAGCGGGGCAGCCCCAGCATTTT
TRBV25-1,NA,TRBJ2-1,few,CASSPPWSSEDNEQFF,TGTGCCAGCAGTCCCCCTTGGTCTAGCGAGGACAATGAGCAGTTCTTC
TRBV4-3,NA,TRBJ2-3,NA,CASSQELSDTQYF,TGCGCCAGCAGCCAAGAACTTTCAGATACGCAGTATTTT